Reported below is one T cell receptor beta chain. The source of the sample is a study of OX40 agonist ivuxolimab in advanced cancers. The wider study: Every 2 weeks, patients received ivuxolimab intravenously, dosed at 0.01 to 10 mg/kg.

Method: immunoSEQ multiplex PCR; TCRdb's copy keeps in-frame clones and lacks some. The data contain 30,000 to 35,000 clones, roughly 82% of them singletons. Sequenced material: CD4+ or CD8+ T cells sorted from blood, taken in a trial of the OX40 agonist ivuxolimab. The clonotype originates from an adult with an advanced solid tumor such as melanoma, head and neck, liver or kidney cancer.

The CDR3 coding sequence is TGTGCCTGGAATAACCCAGATACGCAGTATTTT. Translation gives CAWNNPDTQYF. This chain connects TRBV30 to TRBJ2-3; D ambiguous. Per the germline V gene, CDR1 is GTSNPN and CDR2 is SVGIG (reference sequence). Deletions cut 4 bases from V and 4 bases from J, with 6 bases between. The CDR3 contains 11 residues.